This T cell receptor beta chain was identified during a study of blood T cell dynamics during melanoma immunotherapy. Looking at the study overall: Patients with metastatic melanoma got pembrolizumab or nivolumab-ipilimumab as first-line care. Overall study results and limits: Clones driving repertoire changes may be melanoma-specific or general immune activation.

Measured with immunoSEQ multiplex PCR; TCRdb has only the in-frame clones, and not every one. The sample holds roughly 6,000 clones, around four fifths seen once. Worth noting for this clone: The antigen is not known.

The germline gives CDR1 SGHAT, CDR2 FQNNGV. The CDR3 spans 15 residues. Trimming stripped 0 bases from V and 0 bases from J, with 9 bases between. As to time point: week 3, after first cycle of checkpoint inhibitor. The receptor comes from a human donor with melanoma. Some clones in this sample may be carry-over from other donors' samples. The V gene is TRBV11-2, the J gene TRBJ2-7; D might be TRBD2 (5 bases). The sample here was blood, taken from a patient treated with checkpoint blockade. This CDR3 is CASSLESADSYEQYF. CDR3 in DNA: TGTGCCAGCAGCTTAGAATCAGCGGACTCCTACGAGCAGTACTTC.